This is a list of T cell receptor beta chains from one sample in a study of beta chain features in type 1 diabetes. This table comes from immunoSEQ multiplex PCR, and its TCRdb copy is limited to in-frame clones, with some not included. There are roughly 370,000 clones in the sample; over 11% occur only once, and roughly 0.036% lies in the top ten. The sequencing sample was made of naive CD4+ T cells from blood. These receptors came from a man in his thirties or forties in good health. Each CDR3 is given with its conserved first and last residue. Each record gives: V gene, clone size, D gene, CDR3 length, J gene, CDR3 protein, CDR3 DNA. A D gene is named only where the DNA matches it firmly. For some rows the clone size is stated as once, few or many, or as a class when expanded; others skip it.

v_call: TRBV29-1; clone_size: few; d_call: .; cdr3_length: 14; j_call: TRBJ2-5; cdr3_aa: CSVDSGPYQETQYF; cdr3_nt: TGCAGCGTTGATTCGGGTCCATACCAAGAGACCCAGTACTTC
v_call: TRBV4-3; clone_size: .; d_call: .; cdr3_length: 17; j_call: TRBJ2-1; cdr3_aa: CASSQGDTLWAYNEQFF; cdr3_nt: TGCGCCAGCAGCCAAGGGGACACCTTATGGGCCTACAATGAGCAGTTCTTC
v_call: TRBV4-1; clone_size: few; d_call: .; cdr3_length: 14; j_call: TRBJ2-7; cdr3_aa: CASSQVGRGNEQYF; cdr3_nt: TGCGCCAGCAGCCAAGTAGGCCGGGGCAACGAGCAGTACTTC
v_call: TRBV5-4; clone_size: few; d_call: TRBD2; cdr3_length: 16; j_call: TRBJ2-1; cdr3_aa: CASSLEASGSYNEQFF; cdr3_nt: TGTGCCAGCAGCTTGGAGGCTAGCGGGTCCTACAATGAGCAGTTCTTC
v_call: TRBV4-1; clone_size: .; d_call: TRBD1; cdr3_length: 16; j_call: TRBJ2-3; cdr3_aa: CASSQPGTGSTDTQYF; cdr3_nt: TGCGCCAGCAGCCAACCCGGGACAGGGAGCACAGATACGCAGTATTTT
v_call: TRBV9; clone_size: few; d_call: TRBD1; cdr3_length: 16; j_call: TRBJ1-3; cdr3_aa: CASTFGQGVSGNTIYF; cdr3_nt: TGTGCCAGCACCTTTGGACAGGGAGTCTCTGGAAACACCATATATTTT
v_call: TRBV9; clone_size: .; d_call: .; cdr3_length: 14; j_call: TRBJ2-1; cdr3_aa: CASSRDPYGNEQFF; cdr3_nt: TGTGCCAGCAGCCGGGACCCTTACGGGAATGAGCAGTTCTTC
v_call: TRBV5-1; clone_size: few; d_call: .; cdr3_length: 16; j_call: TRBJ2-6; cdr3_aa: CASSLQGYSGANVLTF; cdr3_nt: TGCGCCAGCAGCTTGCAGGGGTACTCTGGGGCCAACGTCCTGACTTTC
v_call: TRBV5-1; clone_size: once; d_call: TRBD1; cdr3_length: 15; j_call: TRBJ1-1; cdr3_aa: CASSLGTGLNTEAFF; cdr3_nt: TGCGCCAGCAGCTTGGGGACAGGGCTGAACACTGAAGCTTTCTTT
v_call: TRBV30; clone_size: .; d_call: .; cdr3_length: 13; j_call: TRBJ2-2; cdr3_aa: CAWNSAGTGELFF; cdr3_nt: TGTGCCTGGAACTCAGCGGGCACCGGGGAGCTGTTTTTT
v_call: TRBV30; clone_size: few; d_call: TRBD2; cdr3_length: 15; j_call: TRBJ2-1; cdr3_aa: CAWSVPGGSYNEQFF; cdr3_nt: TGTGCCTGGAGTGTACCCGGGGGGTCCTACAATGAGCAGTTCTTC
v_call: TRBV4-2; clone_size: .; d_call: TRBD1; cdr3_length: 16; j_call: TRBJ1-2; cdr3_aa: CASSQEAVTGTDGYTF; cdr3_nt: TGTGCCAGCAGCCAAGAGGCTGTGACAGGGACGGACGGCTACACCTTC
v_call: TRBV7-3; clone_size: few; d_call: TRBD2; cdr3_length: 14; j_call: TRBJ2-1; cdr3_aa: CASSPRLAGNEQFF; cdr3_nt: TGTGCCAGCAGCCCGCGACTAGCGGGCAATGAGCAGTTCTTC
v_call: TRBV9; clone_size: .; d_call: .; cdr3_length: 17; j_call: TRBJ2-1; cdr3_aa: CASSVETTMGSYNEQFF; cdr3_nt: TGTGCCAGCAGCGTGGAGACTACGATGGGTTCTTACAATGAGCAGTTCTTC
v_call: TRBV11-2; clone_size: .; d_call: .; cdr3_length: 15; j_call: TRBJ2-7; cdr3_aa: CASSLVAGLSYEQYF; cdr3_nt: TGTGCCAGCAGCTTAGTGGCAGGGCTATCCTACGAGCAGTACTTC
v_call: TRBV7-2; clone_size: .; d_call: .; cdr3_length: 16; j_call: TRBJ1-4; cdr3_aa: CASSLDPGIGYEKLFF; cdr3_nt: TGTGCCAGCAGCTTAGACCCAGGGATAGGGTATGAAAAACTGTTTTTT
v_call: TRBV25-1; clone_size: .; d_call: .; cdr3_length: 12; j_call: TRBJ2-3; cdr3_aa: CASKAETDTQYF; cdr3_nt: TGTGCCAGCAAGGCAGAAACAGATACGCAGTATTTT
v_call: TRBV9; clone_size: once; d_call: .; cdr3_length: 15; j_call: TRBJ1-2; cdr3_aa: CASSVVGRSNYGYTF; cdr3_nt: TGTGCCAGCAGCGTAGTAGGTAGGTCTAACTATGGCTACACCTTC
v_call: TRBV18; clone_size: few; d_call: TRBD1; cdr3_length: 15; j_call: TRBJ2-3; cdr3_aa: CASSPGTGKSDTQYF; cdr3_nt: TGTGCCAGCTCACCCGGGACAGGGAAGTCAGATACGCAGTATTTT
v_call: TRBV19; clone_size: few; d_call: .; cdr3_length: 12; j_call: TRBJ2-1; cdr3_aa: CASSIVWDEQFF; cdr3_nt: TGTGCCAGTAGTATAGTCTGGGATGAGCAGTTCTTC
v_call: TRBV6-5; clone_size: .; d_call: TRBD1; cdr3_length: 11; j_call: TRBJ1-2; cdr3_aa: CASRTGTVMSF; cdr3_nt: TGTGCCAGCAGGACAGGGACGGTCATGTCCTTC
v_call: TRBV7-7; clone_size: .; d_call: TRBD1; cdr3_length: 14; j_call: TRBJ2-5; cdr3_aa: CASSPGTGRETQYF; cdr3_nt: TGTGCCAGCAGCCCTGGGACAGGGAGAGAGACCCAGTACTTC
v_call: TRBV29-1; clone_size: .; d_call: .; cdr3_length: 14; j_call: TRBJ2-1; cdr3_aa: CSVGIAAKYNEQFF; cdr3_nt: TGCAGCGTTGGAATAGCGGCAAAGTACAATGAGCAGTTCTTC
v_call: TRBV19; clone_size: .; d_call: TRBD2; cdr3_length: 16; j_call: TRBJ2-1; cdr3_aa: CASSNPGLALGDEQFF; cdr3_nt: TGTGCCAGTAGTAACCCCGGACTAGCACTTGGCGATGAGCAGTTCTTC
v_call: TRBV9; clone_size: .; d_call: .; cdr3_length: 15; j_call: TRBJ2-7; cdr3_aa: CASSPRAVGPYEQYF; cdr3_nt: TGTGCCAGCAGCCCTCGGGCAGTCGGACCCTACGAGCAGTACTTC
v_call: TRBV9; clone_size: few; d_call: .; cdr3_length: 21; j_call: TRBJ2-4; cdr3_aa: CASSVRRGAFISSRGKNIQYF; cdr3_nt: TGTGCCAGCAGCGTACGCCGGGGGGCCTTCATTTCTAGCCGGGGCAAAAACATTCAGTACTTC
v_call: TRBV5-6; clone_size: .; d_call: TRBD1; cdr3_length: 14; j_call: TRBJ1-2; cdr3_aa: CASSPDRVFGGYTF; cdr3_nt: TGTGCCAGCTCCCCGGACAGGGTGTTCGGGGGCTACACCTTC
v_call: TRBV5-4; clone_size: .; d_call: .; cdr3_length: 14; j_call: TRBJ1-5; cdr3_aa: CASSEGGANQPQHF; cdr3_nt: TGTGCCAGCAGCGAAGGAGGGGCCAATCAGCCCCAGCATTTT
v_call: TRBV14; clone_size: .; d_call: TRBD1; cdr3_length: 15; j_call: TRBJ2-2; cdr3_aa: CASSQTGQRTGELFF; cdr3_nt: TGTGCCAGCAGCCAAACGGGACAGCGGACCGGGGAGCTGTTTTTT
v_call: TRBV14; clone_size: .; d_call: .; cdr3_length: 13; j_call: TRBJ2-5; cdr3_aa: CASSQAGAKTQYF; cdr3_nt: TGTGCCAGCAGCCAAGCGGGGGCAAAGACCCAGTACTTC
v_call: TRBV19; clone_size: .; d_call: TRBD1; cdr3_length: 14; j_call: TRBJ2-7; cdr3_aa: CASSSTGGTYEQYF; cdr3_nt: TGTGCCAGTAGTTCGACAGGGGGGACCTACGAGCAGTACTTC
v_call: TRBV4-3; clone_size: few; d_call: TRBD1; cdr3_length: 15; j_call: TRBJ2-5; cdr3_aa: CASSPRDRGQETQYF; cdr3_nt: TGCGCCAGCAGCCCCCGGGACAGGGGGCAAGAGACCCAGTACTTC
v_call: TRBV4-1; clone_size: .; d_call: .; cdr3_length: 14; j_call: TRBJ1-1; cdr3_aa: CASSHKGTNTEAFF; cdr3_nt: TGCGCCAGCAGCCATAAGGGAACGAACACTGAAGCTTTCTTT
v_call: TRBV9; clone_size: few; d_call: .; cdr3_length: 12; j_call: TRBJ2-2; cdr3_aa: CASSALGGELFF; cdr3_nt: TGTGCCAGCAGCGCCCTCGGCGGGGAGCTGTTTTTT
v_call: TRBV11-2; clone_size: .; d_call: .; cdr3_length: 15; j_call: TRBJ2-3; cdr3_aa: CASSVVGRGTDTQYF; cdr3_nt: TGTGCCAGCAGCGTAGTCGGACGGGGCACAGATACGCAGTATTTT
v_call: TRBV5-1; clone_size: few; d_call: TRBD2; cdr3_length: 14; j_call: TRBJ2-1; cdr3_aa: CASSLAGGSNEQFF; cdr3_nt: TGCGCCAGCAGCTTGGCGGGCGGGAGTAATGAGCAGTTCTTC
v_call: TRBV18; clone_size: .; d_call: .; cdr3_length: 15; j_call: TRBJ1-3; cdr3_aa: CASSPSERGGNTIYF; cdr3_nt: TGTGCCAGCTCACCTTCGGAACGAGGGGGAAACACCATATATTTT
v_call: TRBV18; clone_size: .; d_call: .; cdr3_length: 14; j_call: TRBJ1-4; cdr3_aa: CASSPYPHSEKLFF; cdr3_nt: TGTGCCAGCTCGCCCTACCCCCACAGTGAAAAACTGTTTTTT
v_call: TRBV7-9; clone_size: few; d_call: .; cdr3_length: 16; j_call: TRBJ2-1; cdr3_aa: CASSLGREPTYNEQFF; cdr3_nt: TGTGCCAGCAGCTTAGGCCGGGAGCCCACCTACAATGAGCAGTTCTTC
v_call: TRBV7-7; clone_size: few; d_call: TRBD1; cdr3_length: 15; j_call: TRBJ2-5; cdr3_aa: CATSSRTGIGETQYF; cdr3_nt: TGTGCCACCAGCTCAAGGACAGGGATTGGAGAGACCCAGTACTTC
v_call: TRBV6-5; clone_size: .; d_call: .; cdr3_length: 12; j_call: TRBJ2-3; cdr3_aa: CASSRGTDTQYF; cdr3_nt: TGTGCCAGCAGCCGGGGCACAGATACGCAGTATTTT
v_call: TRBV30; clone_size: few; d_call: .; cdr3_length: 12; j_call: TRBJ1-2; cdr3_aa: CAWSVGRGGYTF; cdr3_nt: TGTGCCTGGAGTGTGGGCAGGGGTGGCTACACCTTC
v_call: TRBV30; clone_size: few; d_call: TRBD2; cdr3_length: 15; j_call: TRBJ2-1; cdr3_aa: CAWRRAGGPFNEQFF; cdr3_nt: TGTGCCTGGAGACGAGCGGGAGGGCCTTTTAATGAGCAGTTCTTC
v_call: TRBV10-3; clone_size: .; d_call: .; cdr3_length: 14; j_call: TRBJ2-1; cdr3_aa: CAISGGGRYNEQFF; cdr3_nt: TGTGCCATCAGTGGTGGGGGACGGTACAATGAGCAGTTCTTC
v_call: TRBV5-6; clone_size: .; d_call: TRBD2; cdr3_length: 16; j_call: TRBJ2-5; cdr3_aa: CASSPLPTSGGETQYF; cdr3_nt: TGTGCCAGCAGCCCGCTACCGACTAGCGGGGGAGAGACCCAGTACTTC
v_call: TRBV20-1; clone_size: few; d_call: .; cdr3_length: 11; j_call: TRBJ1-5; cdr3_aa: CSARAPGAQHF; cdr3_nt: TGCAGTGCTAGAGCCCCGGGAGCCCAGCATTTT
v_call: TRBV6-1; clone_size: .; d_call: TRBD2; cdr3_length: 15; j_call: TRBJ2-1; cdr3_aa: CASSERSGSYNEQFF; cdr3_nt: TGTGCCAGCAGTGAACGGAGCGGGAGTTACAATGAGCAGTTCTTC
v_call: TRBV5-4; clone_size: .; d_call: .; cdr3_length: 15; j_call: TRBJ2-5; cdr3_aa: CASSPGRPIQETQYF; cdr3_nt: TGTGCCAGCAGCCCAGGACGGCCAATACAAGAGACCCAGTACTTC
v_call: TRBV6-6; clone_size: .; d_call: TRBD2; cdr3_length: 14; j_call: TRBJ2-3; cdr3_aa: CASIRGGPTDTQYF; cdr3_nt: TGTGCCAGCATCCGGGGGGGCCCCACAGATACGCAGTATTTT
v_call: TRBV4-3; clone_size: .; d_call: .; cdr3_length: 15; j_call: TRBJ2-2; cdr3_aa: CASSQDAGSTGELFF; cdr3_nt: TGCGCCAGCAGCCAAGATGCGGGGAGCACCGGGGAGCTGTTTTTT
v_call: TRBV5-1; clone_size: .; d_call: .; cdr3_length: 15; j_call: TRBJ1-3; cdr3_aa: CASSPSSFSGNTIYF; cdr3_nt: TGCGCCAGCAGTCCTTCCAGCTTCTCTGGAAACACCATATATTTT
v_call: TRBV4-1; clone_size: .; d_call: .; cdr3_length: 15; j_call: TRBJ1-2; cdr3_aa: CASSTRGGRDYGYTF; cdr3_nt: TGCGCCAGCAGCACCCGGGGAGGACGGGACTATGGCTACACCTTC
v_call: TRBV9; clone_size: .; d_call: TRBD1; cdr3_length: 14; j_call: TRBJ1-6; cdr3_aa: CASSGQGEGSPLHF; cdr3_nt: TGTGCCAGCAGCGGACAGGGAGAGGGTTCACCCCTCCACTTT
v_call: TRBV20-1; clone_size: .; d_call: .; cdr3_length: 10; j_call: TRBJ1-4; cdr3_aa: CSARNEKLFF; cdr3_nt: TGCAGTGCTAGGAATGAAAAACTGTTTTTT